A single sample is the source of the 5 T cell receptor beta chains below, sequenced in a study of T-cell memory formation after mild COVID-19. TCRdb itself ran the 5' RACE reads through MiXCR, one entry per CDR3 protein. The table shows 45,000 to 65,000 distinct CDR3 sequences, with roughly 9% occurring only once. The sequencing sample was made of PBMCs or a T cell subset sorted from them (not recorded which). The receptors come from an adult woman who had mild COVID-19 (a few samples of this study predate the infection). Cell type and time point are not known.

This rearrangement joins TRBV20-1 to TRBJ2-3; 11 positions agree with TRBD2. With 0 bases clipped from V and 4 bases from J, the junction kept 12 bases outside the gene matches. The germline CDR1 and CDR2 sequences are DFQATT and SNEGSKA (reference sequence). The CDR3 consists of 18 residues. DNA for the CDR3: TGCAGTGCTAGAGATCCCCTACCTAGCGGGAGGTCCCCAGATACGCAGTATTTT. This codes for CSARDPLPSGRSPDTQYF.

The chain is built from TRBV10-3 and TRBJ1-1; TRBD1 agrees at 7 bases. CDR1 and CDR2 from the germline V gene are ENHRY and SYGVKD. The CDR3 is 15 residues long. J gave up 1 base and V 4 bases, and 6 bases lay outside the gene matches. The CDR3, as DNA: TGTGCCATCAGTGCAGGGGGTGAGGCGAACACTGAAGCTTTCTTT. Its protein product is CAISAGGEANTEAFF.

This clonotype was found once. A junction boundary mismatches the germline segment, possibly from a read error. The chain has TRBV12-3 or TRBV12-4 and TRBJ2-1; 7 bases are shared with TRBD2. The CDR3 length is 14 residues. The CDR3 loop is CASSLGGSINQQFF. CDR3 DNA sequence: TGTGCCAGCAGTTTAGGCGGGAGTATCAATCAGCAGTTCTTC.

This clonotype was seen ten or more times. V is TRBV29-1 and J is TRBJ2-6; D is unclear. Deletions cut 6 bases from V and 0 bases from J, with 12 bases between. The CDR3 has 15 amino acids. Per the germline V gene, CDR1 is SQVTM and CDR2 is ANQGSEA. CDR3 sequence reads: CSVRGDSSGANVLTF. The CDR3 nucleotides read TGCAGCGTCCGTGGGGATAGCTCTGGGGCCAACGTCCTGACTTTC.

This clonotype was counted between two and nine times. The CDR3 loop is CASSQSWRGSDNSPLHF. The CDR3, as DNA: TGCGCCAGCAGCCAAAGTTGGCGGGGTTCGGATAATTCACCCCTCCACTTT. The chain is built from TRBV4-3 and TRBJ1-6, with D hard to call. Germline assignment: CDR1 LGHNA and CDR2 YSLEER. The CDR3 contains 17 residues. Trimming removed 2 bases from V and 5 bases from J, with 16 bases in between.